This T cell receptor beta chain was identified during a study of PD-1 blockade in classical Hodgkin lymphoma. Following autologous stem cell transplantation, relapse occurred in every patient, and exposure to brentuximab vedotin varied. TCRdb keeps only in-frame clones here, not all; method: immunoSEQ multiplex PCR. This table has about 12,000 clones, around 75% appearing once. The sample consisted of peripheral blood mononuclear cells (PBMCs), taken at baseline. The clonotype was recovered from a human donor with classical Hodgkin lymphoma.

The CDR3 region is CASLGVGGTGYTF. The DNA for the CDR3 is TGTGCCAGTTTAGGGGTTGGAGGCACGGGCTACACCTTC. The J gene is TRBJ1-2, the V gene TRBV10-3, with D perhaps matching TRBD1 (5 bases). Trimming took off 10 bases at V and 8 bases at J, with 20 bases between the two ends. Per germline, CDR1 ENHRY and CDR2 SYGVKD. This CDR3 is built from 13 residues.